Listed below are T cell receptor beta chains from one sample, sequenced in a study of OX40 agonist ivuxolimab in advanced cancers. Here immunoSEQ multiplex PCR was the method, and the copy in TCRdb shows in-frame clones only, minus some. The table records some 25,000 clones, about 85% of them present only once. The material was CD4+ or CD8+ T cells sorted from blood, obtained in a trial of the OX40 agonist ivuxolimab. These receptors came from an adult with an advanced solid tumor such as melanoma, head and neck, liver or kidney cancer. Each CDR3 is given with its conserved first and last residue. Fields, in order: J gene, V gene, D gene, clone size, CDR3 DNA, CDR3 protein. The D gene is left open where the match is weak. Not all rows give a size; the values are once, few, many and, for expanded clones, a class.

>TRBJ2-7|TRBV5-1|TRBD1|.
TGCGCCAGCAGCCCTTGGACGGACAGGGGGGACTACGAGCAGTACTTC
CASSPWTDRGDYEQYF
>TRBJ2-7|TRBV7-8|.|.
TGTGCCAGCAGCTTAGGCACCTACGAGCAGTACTTC
CASSLGTYEQYF
>TRBJ2-7|TRBV9|.|.
TGTGCCAGCAGCGTATACTTTACAAGCTACGAGCAGTACTTC
CASSVYFTSYEQYF
>TRBJ2-7|TRBV4-1|.|.
TGCGCCAGCAGCCAAAGGGTAGCGGCCTACTCCTACGAGCAGTACTTC
CASSQRVAAYSYEQYF
>TRBJ2-2|TRBV19|.|.
TGTGCCAGTAGTCCTGCCGACGTGGCGTGGAACACCGGGGAGCTGTTTTTT
CASSPADVAWNTGELFF
>TRBJ2-3|TRBV30|.|.
TGTGCCTGGAGCTGGGGGTGGTCAGATACGCAGTATTTT
CAWSWGWSDTQYF
>TRBJ1-3|TRBV5-6|.|.
TGTGCCAGCAGCTTGGCGCTCGGTCGCAACACCATATATTTT
CASSLALGRNTIYF
>TRBJ2-2|TRBV6-5|.|.
TGTGCCAGCAGTTATCTCACGAACACCGGGGAGCTGTTTTTT
CASSYLTNTGELFF
>TRBJ1-5|TRBV5-1|TRBD1|.
TGCGCCAGCAGCTTGGCCCCGACAGGGAGCAATCAGCCCCAGCATTTT
CASSLAPTGSNQPQHF
>TRBJ2-7|TRBV6-5|.|.
TGTGCCAGCAGTTACAGTGCCCTTCTCGAGCAGTACTTC
CASSYSALLEQYF
>TRBJ2-7|TRBV28|TRBD1|.
TGTGCCAGCAGTTTTAAACTTTCAGGGGGAACCTACGAGCAGTACTTC
CASSFKLSGGTYEQYF
>TRBJ2-7|TRBV29-1|.|.
TGCAGCGTTGAACTATTAGGGAGAGGGAAATACGAGCAGTACTTC
CSVELLGRGKYEQYF
>TRBJ1-2|TRBV7-2|.|few
TGTGCCAGCAGCTTATTTTATGGCTACACCTTC
CASSLFYGYTF
>TRBJ1-5|TRBV27|.|few
TGTGCCAGCGCTTCGCTCGAGTCACCGGGGCCCCAGCATTTT
CASASLESPGPQHF
>TRBJ1-1|TRBV7-6|TRBD1|.
TGTGCCAGCAGCCGGACATCTACGCGGACAGGGGGAGCTTTCTTT
CASSRTSTRTGGAFF
>TRBJ2-1|TRBV19|TRBD2|.
TGTGCCAGTAGTACCCCCTGGGGAGGGGAGAGGGGTGAGCAGTTCTTC
CASSTPWGGERGEQFF
>TRBJ2-1|TRBV10-1|TRBD2|.
TGCGCCAGCAGTGAAGTGCTAGGCGGGGGGGCTGGTGAGCAGTTCTTC
CASSEVLGGGAGEQFF
>TRBJ2-7|TRBV4-1|TRBD2|.
TGCGCCAGCAGCCAGGGGGGGGGTCCATACGAGCAGTACTTC
CASSQGGGPYEQYF
>TRBJ2-1|TRBV6-5|.|.
TGTGCCAGCAGTTTTTCACGAGACAATGAGCAGTTCTTC
CASSFSRDNEQFF
>TRBJ2-7|TRBV9|.|few
TGTGCCAGCAGCGTAGAAGCAGGGAGCTCCTACGAGCAGTACTTC
CASSVEAGSSYEQYF
>TRBJ2-1|TRBV19|TRBD2|.
TGTGCCAGTAGTATTTTTTTTTCTAGCGGTATTTACAATGAGCAGTTCTTC
CASSIFFSSGIYNEQFF
>TRBJ1-5|TRBV28|.|few
TGTGCCAGCAAAGTCGACGGAAGCAATCAGCCCCAGCATTTT
CASKVDGSNQPQHF
>TRBJ2-5|TRBV11-2|TRBD2|.
TGTGCCAGCAAGGCGCGCGGGGGGCAAGAGACCCAGTACTTC
CASKARGGQETQYF
>TRBJ1-5|TRBV14|TRBD1|.
TGTGCCAGCTCACGAGGGGACAGGGGGCCGTTCAAATATCAGCCCCAGCATTTT
CASSRGDRGPFKYQPQHF
>TRBJ1-2|TRBV2|.|.
TGTGCCAGCAGTGATGGGGTTGGCTACACCTTC
CASSDGVGYTF
>TRBJ2-1|TRBV9|.|few
TGTGCCAGCAGCGTAGGTGGAAGTGCCCTCTACAATGAGCAGTTCTTC
CASSVGGSALYNEQFF
>TRBJ2-7|TRBV5-4|TRBD2|once
TGTGCCAGCAGCTCCGGGACTAGCGGGAGGTCACAGTACTTC
CASSSGTSGRSQYF
>TRBJ2-3|TRBV6-5|.|.
TGTGCCAGCACGGCGGGATTCACAGATACGCAGTATTTT
CASTAGFTDTQYF
>TRBJ2-1|TRBV7-9|.|.
TGTGCCAGCAGCTTAGGGGCTAGCCTCGATGAGCAGTTCTTC
CASSLGASLDEQFF
>TRBJ2-1|TRBV15|TRBD2|.
TGTGCCACCAGCAGAGCGCTAGCGGGAGCTGAAAATGAGCAGTTCTTC
CATSRALAGAENEQFF
>TRBJ2-7|TRBV19|.|.
TGTGCCAGTAGTATTGGTTCCTACGAGCAGTACTTC
CASSIGSYEQYF
>TRBJ2-3|TRBV15|TRBD2|.
TGTGCCACCCGAGGCCTAGCGGGGACAGATACGCAGTATTTT
CATRGLAGTDTQYF
>TRBJ1-1|TRBV2|TRBD1|.
TGTGCCACCTATTTAGGGACAGGAGAGAACACTGAAGCTTTCTTT
CATYLGTGENTEAFF
>TRBJ2-3|TRBV2|.|.
TGTGCCAGCAGTGAAGGCCAATTAGCGATTGGGTGGGAAGATACGCAGTATTTT
CASSEGQLAIGWEDTQYF
>TRBJ2-5|TRBV11-3|TRBD2|.
TGTGCCAGCAGCTTGGGGGCTAGCGGGGACCAAGAGACCCAGTACTTC
CASSLGASGDQETQYF
>TRBJ2-1|TRBV5-1|TRBD1|.
TGCGCCAGCAGCTTGGGTGCTACCAGGGGGAGATACAATGAGCAGTTCTTC
CASSLGATRGRYNEQFF
>TRBJ2-5|TRBV7-3|.|.
TGTGCCAGCAGCTTAATAGGGGGAAGCGAGACCCAGTACTTC
CASSLIGGSETQYF
>TRBJ2-7|TRBV19|.|.
TGTGCCAGTAGTTTGACGGCTTCTCCAACCTACGAGCAGTACTTC
CASSLTASPTYEQYF
>TRBJ2-3|TRBV9|TRBD2|.
TGTGCCAGCAGCAAAACCGGGACTAGCGGGGGTTCGCGCACAGATACGCAGTATTTT
CASSKTGTSGGSRTDTQYF
>TRBJ2-1|TRBV7-9|TRBD2|.
TGTGCCAGCAGCCCTAGGACTAGCGGCCTCTACAATGAGCAGTTCTTC
CASSPRTSGLYNEQFF
>TRBJ1-5|TRBV19|.|.
TGTGCCAGTAGTAGGGGGTCCAATCAGCCCCAGCATTTT
CASSRGSNQPQHF
>TRBJ2-3|TRBV4-1|TRBD1|few
TGCGCCAGCAGCCAAGGGGACAGGGTTGGAGATACGCAGTATTTT
CASSQGDRVGDTQYF
>TRBJ2-1|TRBV7-9|.|once
TGTGCCAGCAGCCTTTTCAGGAATGAGCAGTTCTTC
CASSLFRNEQFF
>TRBJ2-5|TRBV4-1|TRBD2|.
TGCGCCAGCAGCTTAGGACTAGCGCTACAAGAGACCCAGTACTTC
CASSLGLALQETQYF
>TRBJ2-7|TRBV6-5|TRBD2|few
TGTGCCAGCAGTTATTTCGATGGGGGGGGATACGAGCAGTACTTC
CASSYFDGGGYEQYF